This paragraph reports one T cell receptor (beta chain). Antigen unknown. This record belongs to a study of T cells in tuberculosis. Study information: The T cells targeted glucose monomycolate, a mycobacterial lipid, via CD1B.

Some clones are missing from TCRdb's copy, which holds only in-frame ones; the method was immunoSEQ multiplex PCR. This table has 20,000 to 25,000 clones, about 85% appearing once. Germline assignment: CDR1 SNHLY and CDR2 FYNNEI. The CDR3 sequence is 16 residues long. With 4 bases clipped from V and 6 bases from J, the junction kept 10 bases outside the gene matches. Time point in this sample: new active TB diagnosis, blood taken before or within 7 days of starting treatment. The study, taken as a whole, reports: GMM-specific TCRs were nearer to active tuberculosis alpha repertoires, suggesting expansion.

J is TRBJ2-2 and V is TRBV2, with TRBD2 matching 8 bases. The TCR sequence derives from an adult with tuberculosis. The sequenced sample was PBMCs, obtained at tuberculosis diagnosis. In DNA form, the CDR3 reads TGTGCCAGCAGTGTGGGCCGTCCGGGGGGGGCCGGGGAGCTGTTTTTT. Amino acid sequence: CASSVGRPGGAGELFF. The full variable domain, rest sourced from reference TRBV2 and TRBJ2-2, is EPEVTQTPSHQVTQMGQEVILRCVPISNHLYFYWYRQILGQKVEFLVSFYNNEISEKSEIFDDQFSVERPDGSNFTLKIRSTKLEDSAMYFCASSVGRPGGAGELFFGEGSRLTVL.